One TCR beta chain is described in this entry. The antigen this receptor binds is unknown. Base qualities are not provided; no much larger clone lies one nucleotide away. This specimen's time point label, interpreted: about 28 days (+/-7) after the second vaccine dose. AZD1222 recipients with second doses at about 4 weeks or about 12 weeks were pooled, because spike-specific TCR depth and breadth did not differ between schedules. Vaccinee samples were obtained from the UK trials COV001 and COV002, which included a single-blind randomized controlled phase 2/3 trial of AZD1222 (ChAdOx1 nCoV-19) in healthy adults. Trial participant PBMC samples were collected at day 0 and day 28 after the second dose for TCRbeta chain sequencing. The CDR3 regions of human TCRbeta chains were analyzed by immunosequencing. The authors' pipeline ran thus. Repertoire TCRs were matched against a reference library of SARS-CoV-2-specific TCRs generated with the MIRA antigen-specificity platform. Breadth was defined as the fraction of unique TCRs that were SARS-CoV-2-associated, and depth was defined as the fraction of total T cells that were SARS-CoV-2-associated. Using the MIRA data, every spike-specific TCR was mapped to the spike region that the TCR reacted to and assigned to either a CD4 or a CD8 class. Log10-transformed breadth and depth values were compared by one-way ANOVA with Sidak's multiple comparisons tests. Entries here come from immuneACCESS through TCRdb and include only in-frame sequences with V and J called. Some clones fail to appear in such tables; in the studies checked, an unresolved V gene covers under half of the shortfall, and the cause of the remainder is unknown. V, J and clone size derive from that table, while D and trimming were established from the DNA sequence. In all, the sample holds some 98,000 clones, and approximately 84% of those were seen once. The biggest ten clones account for approximately 15% of the sample.

The source of the sample is a study of T cell responses to AZD1222 COVID-19 vaccine (dated by TCRdb to the early 2020s). The study in broad terms: TCR sequencing covered more than 230 trial participants: some 210 given two doses of AZD1222 and 26 given two doses of MenACWY control vaccine. Enrollment into the trials was organized by age into subgroups of 18-55, 56-69 and 70-plus years, and those subgroups contained about 160, 30 and 59 TCR-sequenced participants, respectively.

General conclusions and limits of the study: In the small 56-69-year group, the increase in depth fell short of significance, most likely because of low power. Because no day 14 peak-response samples were available, repertoires were characterized only after the peak T cell response. Conclusions about previously exposed vaccinees were limited because only six or seven AZD1222 recipients were SARS-CoV-2 seropositive at baseline. Reportedly, close to half of the unique spike-specific TCRs recognized epitopes lying outside the regions that are mutated in the B.1.351 and B.1.1.7 variants. The vaccine-associated CD4 TCRs covered the entire spike protein, and the dominant responses fell in regions 160-218 and 743-854. After two AZD1222 doses, both the breadth and the depth of spike-specific TCRs were significantly higher than at day 0 and than in MenACWY recipients. Participants were mostly white British, with more females than males. The authors suggested clonal diversity may have been underestimated.

The receptor comes from an adult who received the AZD1222 COVID-19 vaccine. The sample in question was peripheral blood, obtained 28 days after the second AZD1222 dose.

The base sequence is TGTGCCATCAGTGCACGGGGGATCCCGAACACCGGGGAGCTGTTTTTT. Its product reads: CAISARGIPNTGELFF. The chain joins TRBV10-3 to TRBJ2-2; 6 matching bases give a weak D call of TRBD2. The CDR3, cysteine through phenylalanine, is 16 amino acids long. Only CDR3 DNA remains: 48 bases, in frame from the first base. CDR1 and CDR2, per the germline V gene, are ENHRY and SYGVKD. V and J lose 4 bases and 0 bases, and a span of 12 bases separates them.